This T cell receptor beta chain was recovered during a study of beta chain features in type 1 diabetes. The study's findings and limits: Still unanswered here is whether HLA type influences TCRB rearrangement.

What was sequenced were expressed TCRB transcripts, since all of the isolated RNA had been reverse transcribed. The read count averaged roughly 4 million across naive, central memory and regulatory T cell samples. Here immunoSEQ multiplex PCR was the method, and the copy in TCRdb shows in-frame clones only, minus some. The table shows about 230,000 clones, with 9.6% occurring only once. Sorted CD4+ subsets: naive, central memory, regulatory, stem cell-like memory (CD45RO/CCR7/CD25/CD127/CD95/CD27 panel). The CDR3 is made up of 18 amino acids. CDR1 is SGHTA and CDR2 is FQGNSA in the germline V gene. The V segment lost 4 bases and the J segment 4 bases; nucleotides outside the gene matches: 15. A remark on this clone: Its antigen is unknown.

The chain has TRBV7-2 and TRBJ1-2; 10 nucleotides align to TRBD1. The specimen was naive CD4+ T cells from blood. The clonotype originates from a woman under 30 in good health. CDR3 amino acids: CASSSRLDRGAGAYGYTF. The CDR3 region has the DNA TGTGCCAGCAGCTCCCGACTGGACAGGGGGGCTGGCGCCTATGGCTACACCTTC.